Below are 14 T cell receptor beta chains sequenced from a single sample in a study of graft-versus-host responses after intestinal transplantation. Their recognized antigens are unknown. This table comes from immunoSEQ multiplex PCR, and its TCRdb copy is limited to in-frame clones, with some not included. The sample includes more than 65,000 clones, 75% to 90% of them seen just once. The sequencing used unstimulated CD4+ T cells sorted from spleen or lymph node cells, collected before transplant. The receptors derive from a human donor who was the organ donor for an intestinal transplant.

The J gene is TRBJ1-2, the V gene TRBV4-1; 8 nucleotides align to TRBD1. V shed 1 base and J 7 bases; nucleotides not matched to a gene: 8. This CDR3 is 15 amino acids long. Germline V CDR1 and CDR2: MGHRA, YSYEKL. CDR3 loop: CASSQGGADRGGYTF. In DNA, the CDR3 is TGCGCCAGCAGCCAAGGTGGGGCCGACAGGGGTGGCTACACCTTC.

This sequence joins TRBV5-8 and TRBJ1-6; D gene ambiguous. CDR1 is SGHTS, CDR2 YDEGEE, per germline. V was shortened by 0 bases and J by 6 bases, with 13 bases between the two germline ends. CDR3 size: 16 residues. CDR3 residues: CASSLAGLGSNSPLHF. The CDR3 DNA follows: TGTGCCAGCAGCTTGGCAGGATTGGGGAGTAATTCACCCCTCCACTTT.

The chain has TRBV15 and TRBJ1-2; D unclear. V was pared by 1 base and J by 8 bases, with 11 bases between. Germline V gene data show CDR1 as LNHNV and CDR2 as YYDKDF (reference sequence). The CDR3 consists of 13 residues. The CDR3 loop is CATSRGLDGGYTF. The CDR3 DNA reads TGTGCCACCAGCAGAGGACTTGATGGAGGCTACACCTTC. The full variable domain, rest sourced from reference TRBV15 and TRBJ1-2, is DAMVIQNPRYQVTQFGKPVTLSCSQTLNHNVMYWYQQKSSQAPKLLFHYYDKDFNNEADTPDNFQSRRPNTSFCFLDIRSPGLGDTAMYLCATSRGLDGGYTFGSGTRLTVV.

In the case of this clone: The final CDR3 position lacks the conserved phenylalanine or tryptophan, pointing to a likely read error. The DNA is left out, because the CDR3 cannot be placed on it with certainty; the CDR3 is given as TCRdb lists it. The chain recombines TRBV10-3 with TRBJ1-5. The CDR3 is 13 amino acids long, termini counted. Germline loops: CDR1 ENHRY, CDR2 SYGVKD. The CDR3: CAISESGSGLLVS.

The rearrangement joins TRBV20-1 to TRBJ1-1; D ambiguous. The CDR3 has 9 amino acids. Trimming took off 7 bases at V and 4 bases at J, with 4 bases between the two ends. Germline V gives CDR1 DFQATT, CDR2 SNEGSKA (reference sequence). The CDR3 DNA is TGCAGTGTCAGCACTGAAGCTTTCTTT. Residues: CSVSTEAFF.

This sequence joins TRBV19 and TRBJ1-5; 7 bases fit TRBD1. The CDR3 covers 16 residues. The germline V gene has CDR1 LNHDA and CDR2 SQIVND (reference sequence). The ends lost 5 bases at V and 4 bases at J; junction bases unmatched: 11. The CDR3 spells CASSFSAGGLNQPQHF. CDR3 DNA: TGTGCCAGTAGTTTTTCGGCAGGGGGTTTGAATCAGCCCCAGCATTTT. Based on the CDR3 plus reference TRBV19 and TRBJ1-5, the full variable domain is DGGITQSPKYLFRKEGQNVTLSCEQNLNHDAMYWYRQDPGQGLRLIYYSQIVNDFQKGDIAEGYSVSREKKESFPLTVTSAQKNPTAFYLCASSFSAGGLNQPQHFGDGTRLSIL.

CDR3 coding DNA: TGTGCCAGCAGCCGCGGGGTTACCATGAACACTGAAGCTTTCTTT. Translation: CASSRGVTMNTEAFF. This chain connects TRBV7-2 to TRBJ1-1; no firm D call. The CDR3 extends over 15 amino acids. The V end was cut by 5 bases, the J end by 0 bases, with 13 bases between. Looked up from germline, CDR1 is SGHTA and CDR2 is FQGNSA.

The chain is built from TRBV19 and TRBJ2-6, with D perhaps TRBD1 (5 bases). V lost 9 bases, J lost 4 bases, and 22 bases lay in between. This CDR3 is built from 17 residues. Germline V CDR1 and CDR2: LNHDA, SQIVND (reference sequence). CDR3 region: CASLTWDGKGGANVLTF. CDR3 sequence (DNA): TGTGCCAGCCTCACCTGGGATGGAAAGGGGGGGGCCAACGTCCTGACTTTC. The whole variable domain, filled in from reference TRBV19 and TRBJ2-6, reads DGGITQSPKYLFRKEGQNVTLSCEQNLNHDAMYWYRQDPGQGLRLIYYSQIVNDFQKGDIAEGYSVSREKKESFPLTVTSAQKNPTAFYLCASLTWDGKGGANVLTFGAGSRLTVL.

This clone was observed once. This sequence joins TRBV14 and TRBJ1-1; D is possibly TRBD1 (5 bases). Trimming pared 4 bases from V and 7 bases from J, leaving 19 bases between. CDR1 is SGHDN and CDR2 is FVKESK in the germline V gene. CDR3 size: 15 residues. The CDR3 nucleotides read TGTGCCAGCAGCCTCCTTCGGGCGGGGCTGGGTGAAGCTTTCTTT. Translating it yields CASSLLRAGLGEAFF.

The chain has TRBV27 and TRBJ1-1; D gene unclear. Trimming removed 0 bases at V and 7 bases at J, with 9 bases between. Germline CDR1 MNHEY, CDR2 SMNVEV (reference sequence). The CDR3 runs to 13 residues. The CDR3 sequence is CASSLSGVGEAFF. The DNA of the CDR3 is TGTGCCAGCAGTTTATCCGGGGTTGGTGAAGCTTTCTTT.

The chain combines TRBV7-3 with TRBJ2-3; possibly TRBD2 for D (5 bases). V lost 5 bases and J lost 0, with 15 bases in between. Germline V gene lookup returns CDR1 SGHTA and CDR2 FQGTGA. CDR3 length equals 16 residues. The CDR3 sequence is CASSTGLSPSTDTQYF. The CDR3, as DNA: TGTGCCAGCAGCACTGGACTTTCACCCAGCACAGATACGCAGTATTTT.

The chain employs TRBV27 and TRBJ1-2; D ambiguous. Germline CDR1 MNHEY, CDR2 SMNVEV (reference sequence). V lost 5 bases and J lost 3, with 16 bases in between. CDR3 length: 15 residues. The CDR3 here is CASSRKVEADYGYTF. The CDR3 region has the DNA TGTGCCAGCAGTCGGAAAGTGGAGGCGGACTATGGCTACACCTTC.

This clone was observed a single time. CDR3 loop: CASSRDSNAFYGYTF. The DNA for the CDR3 is TGTGCCAGCAGCCGGGACAGCAACGCCTTCTATGGCTACACCTTC. The V gene is TRBV7-2, the J gene TRBJ1-2; TRBD1 aligns across 7 bases. This CDR3 has 15 residues. Trimming cost V 5 bases and J 4 bases; bases outside gene matches: 10. CDR1 and CDR2 from the germline V gene are SGHTA and FQGNSA.

The rearrangement joins TRBV20-1 to TRBJ2-3; TRBD1 might be the D (5 bases). The V gene's germline CDR1 is DFQATT and CDR2 SNEGSKA (reference sequence). There are 11 residues in the CDR3. The DNA of the CDR3 is TGCAGCCCCAGTCAGGGAGATACGCAGTATTTT. Its protein is CSPSQGDTQYF.